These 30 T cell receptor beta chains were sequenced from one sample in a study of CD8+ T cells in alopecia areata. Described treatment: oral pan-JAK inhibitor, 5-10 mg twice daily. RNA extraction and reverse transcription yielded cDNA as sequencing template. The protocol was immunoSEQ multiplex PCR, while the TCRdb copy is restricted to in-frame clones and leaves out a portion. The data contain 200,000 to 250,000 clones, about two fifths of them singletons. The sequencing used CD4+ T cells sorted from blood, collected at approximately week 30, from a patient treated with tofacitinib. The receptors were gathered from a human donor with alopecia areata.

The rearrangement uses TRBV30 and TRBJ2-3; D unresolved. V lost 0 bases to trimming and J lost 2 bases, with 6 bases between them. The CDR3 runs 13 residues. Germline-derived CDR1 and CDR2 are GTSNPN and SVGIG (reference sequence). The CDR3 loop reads CAWSVTLTDTQYF. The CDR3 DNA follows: TGTGCCTGGAGTGTAACCCTCACAGATACGCAGTATTTT.

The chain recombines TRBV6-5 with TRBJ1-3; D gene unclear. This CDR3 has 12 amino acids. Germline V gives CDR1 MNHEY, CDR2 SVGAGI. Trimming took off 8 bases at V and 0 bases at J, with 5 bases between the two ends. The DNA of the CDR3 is TGTGCCAGCCGGGCCTCTGGAAACACCATATATTTT. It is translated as CASRASGNTIYF.

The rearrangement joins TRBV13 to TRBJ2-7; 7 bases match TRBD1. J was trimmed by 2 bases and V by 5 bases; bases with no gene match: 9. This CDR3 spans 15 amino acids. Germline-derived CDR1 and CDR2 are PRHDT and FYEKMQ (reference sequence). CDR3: CASSTRQGRAYEQYF. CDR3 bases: TGTGCCAGCAGCACACGACAGGGAAGGGCCTACGAGCAGTACTTC.

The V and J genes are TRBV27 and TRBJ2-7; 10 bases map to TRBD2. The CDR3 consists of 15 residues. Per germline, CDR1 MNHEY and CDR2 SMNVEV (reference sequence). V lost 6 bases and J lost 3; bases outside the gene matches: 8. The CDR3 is CASRQGLAASYEQYF. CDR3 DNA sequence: TGTGCCAGCAGACAAGGACTAGCGGCGAGCTACGAGCAGTACTTC.

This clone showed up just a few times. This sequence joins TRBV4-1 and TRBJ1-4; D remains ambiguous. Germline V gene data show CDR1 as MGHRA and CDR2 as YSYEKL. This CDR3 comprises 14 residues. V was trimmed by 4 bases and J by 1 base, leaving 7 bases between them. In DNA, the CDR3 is TGCGCCAGCAGCCCATGGGAAACTAATGAAAAACTGTTTTTT. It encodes CASSPWETNEKLFF.

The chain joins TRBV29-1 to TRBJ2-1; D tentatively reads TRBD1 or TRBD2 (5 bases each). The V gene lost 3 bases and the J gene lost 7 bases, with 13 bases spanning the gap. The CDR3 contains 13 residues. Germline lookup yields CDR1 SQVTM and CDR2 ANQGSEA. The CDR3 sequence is CSVDRDAQNEQFF. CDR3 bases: TGCAGCGTTGACCGGGACGCTCAAAATGAGCAGTTCTTC.

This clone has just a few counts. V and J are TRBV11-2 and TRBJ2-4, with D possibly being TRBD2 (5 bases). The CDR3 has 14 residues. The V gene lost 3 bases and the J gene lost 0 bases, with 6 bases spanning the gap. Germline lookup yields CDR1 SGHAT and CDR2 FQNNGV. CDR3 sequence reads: CASSFGVAKNIQYF. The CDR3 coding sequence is TGTGCCAGCAGCTTCGGGGTAGCCAAAAACATTCAGTACTTC.

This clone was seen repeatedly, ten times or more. CDR3 sequence: CASSSPGGGEQFF. The CDR3, as DNA: TGTGCCAGCAGCTCGCCGGGCGGTGGAGAGCAGTTCTTC. This sequence joins TRBV7-9 and TRBJ2-1, with unresolved D. The V gene's germline CDR1 is SEHNR and CDR2 FQNEAQ (reference sequence). V gave up 4 bases and J gave up 10 bases, with 14 bases separating them. CDR3 length: 13 residues.

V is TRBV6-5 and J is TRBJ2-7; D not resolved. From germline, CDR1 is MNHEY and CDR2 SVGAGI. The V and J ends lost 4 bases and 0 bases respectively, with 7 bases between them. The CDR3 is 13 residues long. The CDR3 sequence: CASSSQPSYEQYF. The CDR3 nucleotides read TGTGCCAGCAGTTCTCAGCCCTCCTACGAGCAGTACTTC.

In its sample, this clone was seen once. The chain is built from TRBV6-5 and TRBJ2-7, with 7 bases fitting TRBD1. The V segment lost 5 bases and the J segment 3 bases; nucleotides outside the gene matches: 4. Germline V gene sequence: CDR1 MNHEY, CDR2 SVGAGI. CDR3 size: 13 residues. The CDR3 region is CASSRDRFYEQYF. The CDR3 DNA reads TGTGCCAGCAGTAGGGACAGATTCTACGAGCAGTACTTC.

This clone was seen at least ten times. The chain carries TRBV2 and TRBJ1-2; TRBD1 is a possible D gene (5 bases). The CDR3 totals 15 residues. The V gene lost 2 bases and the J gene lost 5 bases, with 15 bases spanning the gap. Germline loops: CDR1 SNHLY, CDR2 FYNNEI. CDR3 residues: CASSEWGRNGYGYTF. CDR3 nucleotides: TGTGCCAGCAGTGAATGGGGGAGGAACGGGTATGGCTACACCTTC. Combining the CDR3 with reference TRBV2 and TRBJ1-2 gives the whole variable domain EPEVTQTPSHQVTQMGQEVILRCVPISNHLYFYWYRQILGQKVEFLVSFYNNEISEKSEIFDDQFSVERPDGSNFTLKIRSTKLEDSAMYFCASSEWGRNGYGYTFGSGTRLTVV.

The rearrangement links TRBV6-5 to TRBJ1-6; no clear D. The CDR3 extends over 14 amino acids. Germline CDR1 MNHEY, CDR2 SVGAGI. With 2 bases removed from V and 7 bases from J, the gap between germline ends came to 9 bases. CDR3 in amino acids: CASSYEGYNSPLHF. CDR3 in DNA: TGTGCCAGCAGTTACGAGGGATACAATTCACCCCTCCACTTT.

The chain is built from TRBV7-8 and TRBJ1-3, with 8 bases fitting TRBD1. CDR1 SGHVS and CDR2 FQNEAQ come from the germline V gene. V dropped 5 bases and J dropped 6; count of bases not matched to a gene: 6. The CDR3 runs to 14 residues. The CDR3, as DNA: TGTGCCAGCAGCGCCAGGACAGGGCTAAACACCATATATTTT. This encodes CASSARTGLNTIYF.

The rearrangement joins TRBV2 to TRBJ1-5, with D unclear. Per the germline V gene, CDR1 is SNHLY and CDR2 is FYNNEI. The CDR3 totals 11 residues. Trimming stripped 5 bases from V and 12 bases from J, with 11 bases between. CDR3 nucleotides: TGTGCCAGCAGTAACCCGGGAATCCAGCATTTT. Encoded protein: CASSNPGIQHF.

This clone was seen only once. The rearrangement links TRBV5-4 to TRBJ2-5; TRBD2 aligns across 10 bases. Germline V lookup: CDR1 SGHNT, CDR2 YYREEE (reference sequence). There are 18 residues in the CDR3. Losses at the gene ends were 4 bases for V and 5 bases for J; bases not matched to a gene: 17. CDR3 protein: CASSDKAGGGRPWETQYF. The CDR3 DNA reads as TGTGCCAGCAGCGATAAAGCGGGAGGGGGGCGCCCCTGGGAGACCCAGTACTTC.

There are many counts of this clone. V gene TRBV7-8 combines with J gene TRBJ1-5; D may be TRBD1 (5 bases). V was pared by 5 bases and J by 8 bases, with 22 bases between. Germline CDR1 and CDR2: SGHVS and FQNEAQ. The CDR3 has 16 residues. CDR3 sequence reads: CASSPSRLGELEPQHF. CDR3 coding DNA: TGTGCCAGCAGCCCTTCGAGGCTAGGGGAGCTGGAGCCCCAGCATTTT.

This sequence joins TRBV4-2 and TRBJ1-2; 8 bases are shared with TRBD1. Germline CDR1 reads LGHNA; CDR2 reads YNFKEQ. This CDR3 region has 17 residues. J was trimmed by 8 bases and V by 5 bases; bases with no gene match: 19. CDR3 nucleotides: TGTGCCAGCAGCTCCCGACAGGGCGGAGGCCCAGGGGGCGGCTACACCTTC. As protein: CASSSRQGGGPGGGYTF.

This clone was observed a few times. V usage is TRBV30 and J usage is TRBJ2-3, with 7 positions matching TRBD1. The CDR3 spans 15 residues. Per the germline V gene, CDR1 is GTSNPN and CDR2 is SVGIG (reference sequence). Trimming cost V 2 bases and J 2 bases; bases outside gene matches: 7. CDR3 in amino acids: CAWSIIGGNTDTQYF. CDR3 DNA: TGTGCCTGGAGTATTATAGGGGGCAACACAGATACGCAGTATTTT.

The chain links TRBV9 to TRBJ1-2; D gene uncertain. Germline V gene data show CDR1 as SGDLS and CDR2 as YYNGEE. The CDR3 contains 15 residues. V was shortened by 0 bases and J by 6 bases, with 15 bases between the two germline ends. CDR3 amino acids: CASSVARVQKDGYTF. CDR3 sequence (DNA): TGTGCCAGCAGCGTAGCTAGGGTACAAAAGGATGGCTACACCTTC. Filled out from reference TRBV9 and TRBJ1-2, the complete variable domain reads DSGVTQTPKHLITATGQRVTLRCSPRSGDLSVYWYQQSLDQGLQFLIQYYNGEERAKGNILERFSAQQFPDLHSELNLSSLELGDSALYFCASSVARVQKDGYTFGSGTRLTVV.

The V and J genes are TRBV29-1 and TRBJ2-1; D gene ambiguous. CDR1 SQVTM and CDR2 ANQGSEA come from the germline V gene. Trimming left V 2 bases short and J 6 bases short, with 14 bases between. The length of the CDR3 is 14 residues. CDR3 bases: TGCAGCGTTGAACAGAGGTCACATTCCAATGAGCAGTTCTTC. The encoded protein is CSVEQRSHSNEQFF.

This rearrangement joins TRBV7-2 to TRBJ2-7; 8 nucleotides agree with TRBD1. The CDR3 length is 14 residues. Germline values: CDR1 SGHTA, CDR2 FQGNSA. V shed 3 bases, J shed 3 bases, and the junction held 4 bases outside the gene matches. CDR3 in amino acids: CASSFGQGSYEQYF. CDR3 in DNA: TGTGCCAGCAGCTTTGGACAGGGAAGCTACGAGCAGTACTTC.

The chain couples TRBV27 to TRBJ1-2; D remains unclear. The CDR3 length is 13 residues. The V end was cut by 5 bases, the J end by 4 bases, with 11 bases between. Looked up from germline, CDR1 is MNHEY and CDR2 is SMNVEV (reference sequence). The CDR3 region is CASSPYGVYGYTF. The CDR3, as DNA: TGTGCCAGCAGTCCGTACGGTGTCTATGGCTACACCTTC.

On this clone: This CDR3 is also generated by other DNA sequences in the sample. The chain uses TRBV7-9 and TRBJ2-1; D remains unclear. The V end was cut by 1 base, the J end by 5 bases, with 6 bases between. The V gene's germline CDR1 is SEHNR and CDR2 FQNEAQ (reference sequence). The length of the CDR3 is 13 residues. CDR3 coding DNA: TGTGCCAGCAGCTTAGGAGCAAACAATGAGCAGTTCTTC. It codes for CASSLGANNEQFF.

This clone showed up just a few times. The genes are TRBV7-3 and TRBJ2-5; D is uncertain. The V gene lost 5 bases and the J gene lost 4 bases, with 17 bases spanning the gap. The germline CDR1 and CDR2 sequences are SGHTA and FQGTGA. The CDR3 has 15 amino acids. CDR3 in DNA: TGTGCCAGCAGCGCGACCCCCGCAGTGGCAGAGACCCAGTACTTC. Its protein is CASSATPAVAETQYF.

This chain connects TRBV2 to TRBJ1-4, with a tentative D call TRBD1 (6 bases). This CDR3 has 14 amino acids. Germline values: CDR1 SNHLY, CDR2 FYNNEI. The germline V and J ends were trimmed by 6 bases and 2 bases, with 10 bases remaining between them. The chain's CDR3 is CASRRTATNEKLFF. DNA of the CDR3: TGTGCCAGCAGGCGGACAGCCACTAATGAAAAACTGTTTTTT. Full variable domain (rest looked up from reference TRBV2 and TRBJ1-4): EPEVTQTPSHQVTQMGQEVILRCVPISNHLYFYWYRQILGQKVEFLVSFYNNEISEKSEIFDDQFSVERPDGSNFTLKIRSTKLEDSAMYFCASRRTATNEKLFFGSGTQLSVL.

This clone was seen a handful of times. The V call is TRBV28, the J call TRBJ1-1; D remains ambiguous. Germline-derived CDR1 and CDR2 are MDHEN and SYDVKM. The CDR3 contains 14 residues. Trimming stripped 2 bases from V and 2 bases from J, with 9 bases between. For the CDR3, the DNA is TGTGCCAGCAGTTTAATCCAGGCAAACACTGAAGCTTTCTTT. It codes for CASSLIQANTEAFF. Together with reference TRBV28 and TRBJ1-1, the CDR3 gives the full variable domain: DVKVTQSSRYLVKRTGEKVFLECVQDMDHENMFWYRQDPGLGLRLIYFSYDVKMKEKGDIPEGYSVSREKKERFSLILESASTNQTSMYLCASSLIQANTEAFFGQGTRLTVV.

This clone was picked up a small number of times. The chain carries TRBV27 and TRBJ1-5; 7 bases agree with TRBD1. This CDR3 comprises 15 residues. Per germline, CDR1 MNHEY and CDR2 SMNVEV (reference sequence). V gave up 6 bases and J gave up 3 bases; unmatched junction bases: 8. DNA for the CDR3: TGTGCCAGCAGGAGGGGGACAGCCGACAATCAGCCCCAGCATTTT. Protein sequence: CASRRGTADNQPQHF.

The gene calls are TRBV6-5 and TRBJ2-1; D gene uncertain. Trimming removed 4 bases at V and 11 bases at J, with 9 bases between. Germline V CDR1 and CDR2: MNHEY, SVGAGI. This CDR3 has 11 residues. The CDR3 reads CASSSRMKQFF. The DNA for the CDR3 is TGTGCCAGCAGTTCCCGTATGAAGCAGTTCTTC.

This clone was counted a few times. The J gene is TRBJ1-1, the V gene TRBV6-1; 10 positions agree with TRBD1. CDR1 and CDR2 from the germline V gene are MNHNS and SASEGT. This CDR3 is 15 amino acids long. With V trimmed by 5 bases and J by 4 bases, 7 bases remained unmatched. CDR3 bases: TGTGCCAGCAGTCCTACCTGGACAGGGGGCACTGAAGCTTTCTTT. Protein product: CASSPTWTGGTEAFF.

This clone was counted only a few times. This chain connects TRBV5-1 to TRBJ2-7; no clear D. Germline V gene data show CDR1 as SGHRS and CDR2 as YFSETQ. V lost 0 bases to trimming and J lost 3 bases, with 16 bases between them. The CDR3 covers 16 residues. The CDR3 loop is CASSLEEWRTNYEQYF. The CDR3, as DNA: TGCGCCAGCAGCTTGGAAGAGTGGAGAACGAACTACGAGCAGTACTTC.